The clone carrying this TCR beta chain came up many times. This CDR3 has 14 residues. Germline V gene lookup returns CDR1 SGHTA and CDR2 FQGNSA. The V end was cut by 3 bases, the J end by 1 base, with 10 bases between. The sample is drawn from a study of T cells of healthy individuals. One entry per CDR3 protein results from TCRdb running MiXCR on the 5' RACE reads. The table shows around 98,000 distinct CDR3 sequences, with approximately 18% occurring only once. This receptor was taken from a human donor in good health. This sequence joins TRBV7-2 and TRBJ2-7, with D perhaps given as TRBD1 or TRBD2 (5 bases each). The CDR3 bases are TGTGCCAGCAGCTTGTGGGACGGATCCTACGAGCAGTACTTC. Protein sequence: CASSLWDGSYEQYF.